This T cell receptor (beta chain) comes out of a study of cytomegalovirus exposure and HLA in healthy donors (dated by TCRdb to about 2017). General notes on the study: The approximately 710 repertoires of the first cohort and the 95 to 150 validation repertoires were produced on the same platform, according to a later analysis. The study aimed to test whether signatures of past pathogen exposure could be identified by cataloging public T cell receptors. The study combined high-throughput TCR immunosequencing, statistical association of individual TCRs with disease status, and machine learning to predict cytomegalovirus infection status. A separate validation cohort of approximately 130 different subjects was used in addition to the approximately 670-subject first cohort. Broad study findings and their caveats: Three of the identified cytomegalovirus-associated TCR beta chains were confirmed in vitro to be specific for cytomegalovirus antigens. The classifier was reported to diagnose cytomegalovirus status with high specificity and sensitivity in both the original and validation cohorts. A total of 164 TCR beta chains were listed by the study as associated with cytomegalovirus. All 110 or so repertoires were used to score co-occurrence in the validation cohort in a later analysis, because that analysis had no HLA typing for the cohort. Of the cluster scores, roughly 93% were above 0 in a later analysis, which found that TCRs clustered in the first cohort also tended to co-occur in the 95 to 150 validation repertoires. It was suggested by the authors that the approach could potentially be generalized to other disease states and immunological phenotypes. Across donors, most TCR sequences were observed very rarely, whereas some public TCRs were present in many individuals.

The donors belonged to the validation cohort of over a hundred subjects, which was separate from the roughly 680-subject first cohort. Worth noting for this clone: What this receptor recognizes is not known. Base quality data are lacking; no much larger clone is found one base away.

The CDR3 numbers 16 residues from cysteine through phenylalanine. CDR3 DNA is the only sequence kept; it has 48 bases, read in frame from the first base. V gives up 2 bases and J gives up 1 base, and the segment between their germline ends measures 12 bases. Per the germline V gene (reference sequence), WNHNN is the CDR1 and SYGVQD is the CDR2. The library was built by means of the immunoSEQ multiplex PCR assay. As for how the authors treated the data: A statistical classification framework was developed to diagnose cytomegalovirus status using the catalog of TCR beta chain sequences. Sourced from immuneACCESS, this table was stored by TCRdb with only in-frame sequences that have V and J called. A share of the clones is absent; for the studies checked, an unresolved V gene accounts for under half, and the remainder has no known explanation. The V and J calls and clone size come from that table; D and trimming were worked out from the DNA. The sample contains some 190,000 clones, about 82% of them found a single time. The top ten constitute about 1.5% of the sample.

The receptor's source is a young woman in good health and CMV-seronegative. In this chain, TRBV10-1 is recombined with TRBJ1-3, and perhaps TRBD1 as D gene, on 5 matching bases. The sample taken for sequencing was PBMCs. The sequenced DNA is TGCGCCAGCAGTGAGGACAGCCAGCCGTCTGGAAACACCATATATTTT. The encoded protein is CASSEDSQPSGNTIYF.